The present entry profiles one T cell receptor (beta chain) with its context. Its antigen remains unknown. 60 Vbeta and 13 Jbeta primers were used in PCR. The repertoire was sequenced with immunoSEQ multiplex PCR; TCRdb's copy has only in-frame clones and lacks some. The table has around 130,000 clones, 60% to 80% seen once. This entry belongs to a study of cytomegalovirus exposure and HLA in healthy donors. Study-wide points: Follow-up analysis seemed to connect common viral pathogens with several of the most significant clusters identified. Rates of TCR association differed by HLA locus in a later analysis, with DRB1 highest and HLA-C lowest. Later analysis revealed greater clonal expansion in HLA-associated TCR beta chains than in equally common others. CMV antigen specificity of a few CMV-associated chains was confirmed in vitro.

This CDR3 is 15 amino acids long. V was cut by 0 bases and J by 11 bases, with 14 bases left in between. The germline V gene has CDR1 MNHEY and CDR2 SVGAGI. Sequenced: PBMCs. This TCR came from a man in his fifties in good health and CMV-seronegative. This chain links TRBV6-5 with TRBJ1-6; D is perhaps TRBD1 (6 bases). The CDR3 DNA sequence: TGTGCCAGCAGTTACTCGGGTCAGGGGATGCCACCCCTCCACTTT. It translates to CASSYSGQGMPPLHF.